The rows below give T cell receptor beta chains drawn from one sample of a study of blood T cell repertoires in COVID-19. The assay was immunoSEQ multiplex PCR, and TCRdb's table has in-frame clones only and misses some. The sample records a few hundred thousand clones, 92% being singletons. The sequencing sample was made of PBMCs or T cells enriched from blood (not recorded which). The receptors originated from a woman aged 25 to 39 who had recovered from COVID-19. CDR3s include the opening cysteine and the closing phenylalanine or tryptophan. Fields, in order: CDR3 DNA, CDR3 protein, clone size, V gene, D gene, J gene, CDR3 length. The D gene is left open where the match is weak. Some rows mark clone size as missing; the rest say once, few, many or name a class of expanded clone.

cdr3_nt: TGTGCCAGCAGCCGGGGACTAGCGGGTCCCTCCAGGTGGGGCACCGGGGAGCTGTTTTTT
cdr3_aa: CASSRGLAGPSRWGTGELFF
clone_size: once
v_call: TRBV7-9
d_call: TRBD2
j_call: TRBJ2-2
cdr3_length: 20

cdr3_nt: TGTGCCAGCAGCTCATCGGGGGGGACGGATGAAAAACTGTTTTTT
cdr3_aa: CASSSSGGTDEKLFF
clone_size: -
v_call: TRBV11-3
d_call: -
j_call: TRBJ1-4
cdr3_length: 15

cdr3_nt: TGTGCCAGCAGTTACTCGGAACCTACAGCGCCCCAGCATTTT
cdr3_aa: CASSYSEPTAPQHF
clone_size: -
v_call: TRBV6-2/TRBV6-3
d_call: -
j_call: TRBJ1-5
cdr3_length: 14

cdr3_nt: TGTGCCAGCAGCCTAGGACAGGCGAACACTGAAGCTTTCTTT
cdr3_aa: CASSLGQANTEAFF
clone_size: -
v_call: TRBV7-9
d_call: TRBD1
j_call: TRBJ1-1
cdr3_length: 14

cdr3_nt: TGTGCCAGCAGCGGACAGGGGGCTTTGGGAGATACGCAGTATTTT
cdr3_aa: CASSGQGALGDTQYF
clone_size: -
v_call: TRBV7-6
d_call: TRBD1
j_call: TRBJ2-3
cdr3_length: 15

cdr3_nt: TGTGCCAGCAGCATAGAAGGGGGGCCCCAGCATTTT
cdr3_aa: CASSIEGGPQHF
clone_size: -
v_call: TRBV7-8
d_call: -
j_call: TRBJ1-5
cdr3_length: 12

cdr3_nt: TGTGCCAGCACCGCTGGGTCTAGCGGCTCCTACGAGCAGTACTTC
cdr3_aa: CASTAGSSGSYEQYF
clone_size: once
v_call: TRBV28
d_call: TRBD2
j_call: TRBJ2-7
cdr3_length: 15

cdr3_nt: TGCGCCAGCAGCCAAGAATCCGGGTTTGGTAATTCACCCCTCCACTTT
cdr3_aa: CASSQESGFGNSPLHF
clone_size: -
v_call: TRBV4-3
d_call: -
j_call: TRBJ1-6
cdr3_length: 16

cdr3_nt: TGTGCCAGCAGACGGGATACCAACGTCCTGACTTTC
cdr3_aa: CASRRDTNVLTF
clone_size: -
v_call: TRBV9
d_call: -
j_call: TRBJ2-6
cdr3_length: 12

cdr3_nt: TGTGCCAGCAGTTTATTTTTGGGGGGGGGTTTCATGAACACTGAAGCTTTCTTT
cdr3_aa: CASSLFLGGGFMNTEAFF
clone_size: -
v_call: TRBV27
d_call: -
j_call: TRBJ1-1
cdr3_length: 18

cdr3_nt: TGTGCCAGCAGTGACAGGGGACGCCATGGCTACACCTTC
cdr3_aa: CASSDRGRHGYTF
clone_size: -
v_call: TRBV6-1
d_call: -
j_call: TRBJ1-2
cdr3_length: 13

cdr3_nt: TGTGCCAGCAGTCCCGGGACATCTAGGACTGAAGCTTTCTTT
cdr3_aa: CASSPGTSRTEAFF
clone_size: -
v_call: TRBV28
d_call: -
j_call: TRBJ1-1
cdr3_length: 14

cdr3_nt: TGTGCCAGCAGCTTAGTGCAGGGAGGGTCCTACGAGCAGTACTTC
cdr3_aa: CASSLVQGGSYEQYF
clone_size: -
v_call: TRBV7-9
d_call: TRBD2
j_call: TRBJ2-7
cdr3_length: 15

cdr3_nt: TGTGCCAGCAGCACAGGGGAAAAACTGTTTTTT
cdr3_aa: CASSTGEKLFF
clone_size: -
v_call: TRBV7-9
d_call: -
j_call: TRBJ1-4
cdr3_length: 11

cdr3_nt: TGTGCCAGCACCCGACCCCAGGTCCGGGAGACCCAGTACTTC
cdr3_aa: CASTRPQVRETQYF
clone_size: -
v_call: TRBV28
d_call: -
j_call: TRBJ2-5
cdr3_length: 14

cdr3_nt: TGTGCCAGCTCACCGGTAAACGGGAACACTGAAGCTTTCTTT
cdr3_aa: CASSPVNGNTEAFF
clone_size: -
v_call: TRBV18
d_call: -
j_call: TRBJ1-1
cdr3_length: 14

cdr3_nt: TGTGCCAGTTTCCAGGGTGGGCATGAGCAGTTCTTC
cdr3_aa: CASFQGGHEQFF
clone_size: -
v_call: TRBV28
d_call: -
j_call: TRBJ2-1
cdr3_length: 12

cdr3_nt: TGTGCCATCAGTGAGTCGGGACAGTCCTCCGAGCAGTACTTC
cdr3_aa: CAISESGQSSEQYF
clone_size: -
v_call: TRBV10-3
d_call: TRBD1
j_call: TRBJ2-7
cdr3_length: 14

cdr3_nt: TGTGCCAGCAGCCAACAGGGGGCGGGCGAAAAACTGTTTTTT
cdr3_aa: CASSQQGAGEKLFF
clone_size: -
v_call: TRBV3-1/TRBV3-2
d_call: TRBD1
j_call: TRBJ1-4
cdr3_length: 14

cdr3_nt: TGTGCCAGCAGCGTAGTGGGCAGTGGAAGAAACACCATATATTTT
cdr3_aa: CASSVVGSGRNTIYF
clone_size: -
v_call: TRBV9
d_call: -
j_call: TRBJ1-3
cdr3_length: 15

cdr3_nt: TGTGCCAGTAGCAGGACAGGGAGTAAGCAGCCCCAGCATTTT
cdr3_aa: CASSRTGSKQPQHF
clone_size: once
v_call: TRBV19
d_call: TRBD1
j_call: TRBJ1-5
cdr3_length: 14

cdr3_nt: TGTGCCAGCAGCCGGGGGATGACTAGCGGGGGCACCGGGGAGCTGTTTTTT
cdr3_aa: CASSRGMTSGGTGELFF
clone_size: -
v_call: TRBV11-3
d_call: TRBD2
j_call: TRBJ2-2
cdr3_length: 17

cdr3_nt: TGTGCCAGCAGTGACTCGACCGGGAAAGCTTTCTTT
cdr3_aa: CASSDSTGKAFF
clone_size: -
v_call: TRBV6-5
d_call: -
j_call: TRBJ1-1
cdr3_length: 12

cdr3_nt: TGTGCCAGCAGTTGGGGACAGGGCGTCGGGGAGACCCAGTACTTC
cdr3_aa: CASSWGQGVGETQYF
clone_size: -
v_call: TRBV27
d_call: TRBD1
j_call: TRBJ2-5
cdr3_length: 15

cdr3_nt: TGTGCCAGCAGCTTAGTGCGGGGGTACAATGAGCAGTTCTTC
cdr3_aa: CASSLVRGYNEQFF
clone_size: -
v_call: TRBV7-2
d_call: TRBD2
j_call: TRBJ2-1
cdr3_length: 14

cdr3_nt: TGTGCCAGCCGATCCCCCGGGACAGGGTATAATTCACCCCTCCACTTT
cdr3_aa: CASRSPGTGYNSPLHF
clone_size: -
v_call: TRBV28
d_call: TRBD1
j_call: TRBJ1-6
cdr3_length: 16

cdr3_nt: TGCGCCAGCAGCCAAGATCGGAGTAGCGGGTACAATGAGCAGTTCTTC
cdr3_aa: CASSQDRSSGYNEQFF
clone_size: -
v_call: TRBV4-1
d_call: TRBD2
j_call: TRBJ2-1
cdr3_length: 16

cdr3_nt: TGTGCCAGTAGTACAACCGGACAGAGCTATGGCTACACCTTC
cdr3_aa: CASSTTGQSYGYTF
clone_size: once
v_call: TRBV19
d_call: -
j_call: TRBJ1-2
cdr3_length: 14

cdr3_nt: TGTGCCAGCACCCCGGGCACCGGGAGGCGGTACAATGAGCAGTTCTTC
cdr3_aa: CASTPGTGRRYNEQFF
clone_size: once
v_call: TRBV7-9
d_call: TRBD2
j_call: TRBJ2-1
cdr3_length: 16

cdr3_nt: TGTGCCAGCAGCCCCGGAAGAGGGACACCTTATCAGCCCCAGCATTTT
cdr3_aa: CASSPGRGTPYQPQHF
clone_size: -
v_call: TRBV28
d_call: -
j_call: TRBJ1-5
cdr3_length: 16

cdr3_nt: TGTGCCAGCTCCCGGGACAGAGAGACCCAGTACTTC
cdr3_aa: CASSRDRETQYF
clone_size: -
v_call: TRBV18
d_call: TRBD1
j_call: TRBJ2-5
cdr3_length: 12

cdr3_nt: TGTGCCAGCAGCTTAAGGGGTGGTTCAGAGACCCAGTACTTC
cdr3_aa: CASSLRGGSETQYF
clone_size: once
v_call: TRBV11-3
d_call: -
j_call: TRBJ2-5
cdr3_length: 14

cdr3_nt: TGTGCCAGCAGCGTAGGTCTCGGTGGCGGCAACCAAGAGACCCAGTACTTC
cdr3_aa: CASSVGLGGGNQETQYF
clone_size: -
v_call: TRBV9
d_call: -
j_call: TRBJ2-5
cdr3_length: 17

cdr3_nt: TGTGCCACCAGCCCAGGAGGAGTCGGAGTGAACACTGAAGCTTTCTTT
cdr3_aa: CATSPGGVGVNTEAFF
clone_size: once
v_call: TRBV15
d_call: -
j_call: TRBJ1-1
cdr3_length: 16

cdr3_nt: TGTGCCAGCAGGCCGGGACTCCAAGAGACCCAGTACTTC
cdr3_aa: CASRPGLQETQYF
clone_size: -
v_call: TRBV12-3/TRBV12-4
d_call: -
j_call: TRBJ2-5
cdr3_length: 13

cdr3_nt: TGTGCCAGTAAGCTCGCGGGACAGGGAGGCACAGATACGCAGTATTTT
cdr3_aa: CASKLAGQGGTDTQYF
clone_size: -
v_call: TRBV19
d_call: TRBD1
j_call: TRBJ2-3
cdr3_length: 16

cdr3_nt: TGTGCCAGCAGACCACCGGGACAGAGCTATGGCTACACCTTC
cdr3_aa: CASRPPGQSYGYTF
clone_size: -
v_call: TRBV5-4
d_call: TRBD1
j_call: TRBJ1-2
cdr3_length: 14

cdr3_nt: TGTGCCAGCAGCCAAGGACCCGGACGGGCGGGGGGATTCTTT
cdr3_aa: CASSQGPGRAGGFF
clone_size: -
v_call: TRBV3-1/TRBV3-2
d_call: -
j_call: TRBJ1-1
cdr3_length: 14

cdr3_nt: TGTGCCAGCAGTTCACCTCGGCCGGGTGAGCAGTTCTTC
cdr3_aa: CASSSPRPGEQFF
clone_size: -
v_call: TRBV6-5
d_call: -
j_call: TRBJ2-1
cdr3_length: 13

cdr3_nt: TGCGCCAGCAGCTTTAATAGCGGCTCATATGGCTACACCTTC
cdr3_aa: CASSFNSGSYGYTF
clone_size: -
v_call: TRBV5-1
d_call: -
j_call: TRBJ1-2
cdr3_length: 14

cdr3_nt: TGTGCCAGCAGCCAAGATGTGACTAGCGGGAGATACGAGCAGTACTTC
cdr3_aa: CASSQDVTSGRYEQYF
clone_size: -
v_call: TRBV3-1/TRBV3-2
d_call: TRBD2
j_call: TRBJ2-7
cdr3_length: 16

cdr3_nt: TGTGCCAGCAGTCGCCGGGCTAACTATGGCTACACCTTC
cdr3_aa: CASSRRANYGYTF
clone_size: -
v_call: TRBV28
d_call: -
j_call: TRBJ1-2
cdr3_length: 13

cdr3_nt: TGTGCCAGCAGCTCGGAGCCGACAGGGGCAGATACGCAGTATTTT
cdr3_aa: CASSSEPTGADTQYF
clone_size: -
v_call: TRBV7-2
d_call: TRBD1
j_call: TRBJ2-3
cdr3_length: 15